This T cell receptor (beta chain) comes out of a study of shared clonotypes between healthy human individuals. Whole-study results and caveats: Sequencing depth was expected to affect clonotype sharing among donors.

Notes on this clone: Its antigen remains unidentified.

Once extracted for a subset, genomic DNA was divided evenly among several immunoSEQ plates. Per the study methods: Quality scores were absent from the junction-only immunoSEQ sequences, so filtering differed. The protocol was immunoSEQ multiplex PCR, while the TCRdb copy is restricted to in-frame clones and leaves out a portion. V, J and clone size derive from that table, while D and trimming were established from the DNA sequence. Of some 740,000 clones listed, around 92% were seen once; the top ten hold around 24%. CD45RO-negative, CCR7-positively selected cells formed the naive CD8 fraction, excluding terminally differentiated effector memory CD45RA+ cells. The donor population consisted of healthy HIV-negative adults with no recent acute infections or vaccinations. The ends lost 3 bases at V and 2 bases at J; junction bases unmatched: 4. CDR3 length: 15 amino acids. CDR1 LNHDA and CDR2 SQIVND come from the germline V gene (reference sequence).

Material for sequencing was naive CD8+ T cells sorted from blood. The V gene is TRBV19, the J gene TRBJ2-1, with 7 positions matching TRBD1. This sequence was found in a man aged 25 to 45 in good health. CDR3 bases: TGTGCCAGTAGTATGACAGGGAACACCTACAATGAGCAGTTCTTC. Encoded protein: CASSMTGNTYNEQFF.